This T cell receptor beta chain is drawn from a study of post-analysis software for immune sequencing data. Study context: Recorded subtypes: relapsing-remitting, secondary progressive, progressive-relapsing; some patients unannotated.

V gave up 0 bases and J gave up 7 bases, with 8 bases separating them. CDR1 is DFQATT, CDR2 SNEGSKA, per germline (reference sequence). The CDR3 loop spans 12 amino acids. Points on this clonotype: Antigen: not known.

Included in the TCR beta cDNA libraries were unique molecular identifiers. Yield was around 500,000 cDNA molecules from approximately 0.91 to 9.4 million T cells. TCRdb reprocessed the PCR reads with MiXCR, giving one entry per CDR3 protein. The repertoire has over 300,000 distinct CDR3 sequences, approximately 38% of them found once; the top ten carry around an eighth. Study results and caveats: Strong co-clustering by F measure linked samples that shared a preparation batch. Controls showed lower frequencies than patients for four to six TRBV segments, and TRBV5-6, TRBV5-1 and TRBV20-1 were among these. Significantly lower normalized Chao1 diversity was found in patients with multiple sclerosis relative to controls.

Source material: blood. The sequence came from a girl aged 5-17 years with multiple sclerosis. The chain has TRBV20-1 and TRBJ2-3; D gene uncertain. CDR3 bases: TGCAGTGCTAGAGACATAGGAAATACGCAGTATTTT. Translating gives CSARDIGNTQYF.